This TCR beta chain was recorded in a study of regulatory T cells in long-lasting Graves disease. This CDR3 contains 15 residues. V trimming: 0 bases; J trimming: 4 bases; junction bases outside the gene matches: 4. Germline loops: CDR1 SGHRS, CDR2 YFSETQ. This clonotype was picked up a small number of times. Time point of the sample: newly diagnosed GD, antithyroid drugs for less than 3 months. After RNA was extracted from PBMCs, the TCR library was made from it. The TCR beta library used iRepertoire HTBI primers with Arm-PCR amplification of CDR3. MiXCR, run by TCRdb on the multiplex PCR reads, gives a single entry per CDR3 protein. This table holds under 300,000 distinct CDR3 sequences, around 18% found once. These data were likewise used in another study, on T cells in Graves' hyperthyroidism and ophthalmopathy.

The rearrangement uses TRBV5-1 and TRBJ2-5; 9 positions match TRBD2. Here the sequenced sample was peripheral blood mononuclear cells (PBMCs), taken at new diagnosis, from a patient treated with antithyroid drugs. This receptor was obtained from a woman aged 25 to 39 with Graves disease. CDR3 nucleotides: TGCGCCAGCAGCTTGGTGCTAGCGGGGATAGAGACCCAGTACTTC. Protein sequence: CASSLVLAGIETQYF.